This T cell receptor beta chain derives from a study of breast tumors, draining lymph nodes, adjacent tissues. This CDR3 spans 14 amino acids. Germline CDR1 and CDR2: LNHDA and SQIVND (reference sequence). Trimming stripped 2 bases from V and 0 bases from J, with 4 bases between. The table lists this clonotype with many counts. Its target is unknown. The lymph nodes were axillary draining lymph nodes from breast cancer patients. Study-level points and caveats: Findings are consistent with lymph node origin and intratumoral expansion of most tumor T cells.

Each CDR3 protein gets one entry after TCRdb re-called the multiplex PCR reads with MiXCR. The sample has about 89,000 distinct CDR3 sequences; roughly 30% are singletons. The TCR originated in a female donor with breast cancer. Some clones in this sample may be carry-over from other donors' samples. The sample was axillary lymph node tissue. J is TRBJ1-4 and V is TRBV19; no definite D call. The DNA of the CDR3 is TGTGCCAGTAGTATATCCGCAACTAATGAAAAACTGTTTTTT. It yields the protein CASSISATNEKLFF.